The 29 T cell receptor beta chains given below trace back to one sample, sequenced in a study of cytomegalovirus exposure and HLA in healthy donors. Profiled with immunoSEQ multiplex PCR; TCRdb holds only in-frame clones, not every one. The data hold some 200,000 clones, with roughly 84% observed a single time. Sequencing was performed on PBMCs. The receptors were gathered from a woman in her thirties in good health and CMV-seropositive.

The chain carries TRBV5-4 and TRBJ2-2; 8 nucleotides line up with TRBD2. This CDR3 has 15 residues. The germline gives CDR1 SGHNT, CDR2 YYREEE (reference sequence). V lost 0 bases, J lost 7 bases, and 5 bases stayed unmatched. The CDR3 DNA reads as TGTGCCAGCAGCTTGGGTCCTAGCGGGTACGGGGAGCTGTTTTTT. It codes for CASSLGPSGYGELFF.

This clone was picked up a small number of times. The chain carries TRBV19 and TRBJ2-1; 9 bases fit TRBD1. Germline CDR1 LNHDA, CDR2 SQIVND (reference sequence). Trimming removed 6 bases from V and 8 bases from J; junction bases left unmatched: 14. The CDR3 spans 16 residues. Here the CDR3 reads CASSFSLGTGRDEQFF. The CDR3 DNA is TGTGCCAGTAGCTTCTCTCTGGGGACAGGGCGGGATGAGCAGTTCTTC.

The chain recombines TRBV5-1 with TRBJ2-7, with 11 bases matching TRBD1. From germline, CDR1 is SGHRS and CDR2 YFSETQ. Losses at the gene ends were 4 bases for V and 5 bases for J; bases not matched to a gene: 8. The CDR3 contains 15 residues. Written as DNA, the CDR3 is TGCGCCAGCAGCCGGACAGGGGGCGGTGGGAACGAGCAGTACTTC. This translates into CASSRTGGGGNEQYF.

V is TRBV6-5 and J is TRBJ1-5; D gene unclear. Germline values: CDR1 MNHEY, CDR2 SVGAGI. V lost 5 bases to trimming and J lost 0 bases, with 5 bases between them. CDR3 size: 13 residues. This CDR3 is CASSQFSNQPQHF. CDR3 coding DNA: TGTGCCAGCAGTCAATTTAGCAATCAGCCCCAGCATTTT.

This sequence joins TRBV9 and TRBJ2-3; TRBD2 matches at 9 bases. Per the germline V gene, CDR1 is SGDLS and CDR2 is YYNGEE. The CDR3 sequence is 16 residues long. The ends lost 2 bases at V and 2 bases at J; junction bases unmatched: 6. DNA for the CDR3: TGTGCCAGCAGCGTTAGCGGGGGTGGCGCCACAGATACGCAGTATTTT. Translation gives CASSVSGGGATDTQYF.

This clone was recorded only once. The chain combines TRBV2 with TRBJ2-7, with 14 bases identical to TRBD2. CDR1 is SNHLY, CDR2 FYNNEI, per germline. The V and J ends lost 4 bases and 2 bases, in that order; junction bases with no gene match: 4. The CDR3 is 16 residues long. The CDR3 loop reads CASSGTSGRLAYEQYF. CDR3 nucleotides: TGTGCCAGCAGTGGGACTAGCGGGAGGTTGGCCTACGAGCAGTACTTC.

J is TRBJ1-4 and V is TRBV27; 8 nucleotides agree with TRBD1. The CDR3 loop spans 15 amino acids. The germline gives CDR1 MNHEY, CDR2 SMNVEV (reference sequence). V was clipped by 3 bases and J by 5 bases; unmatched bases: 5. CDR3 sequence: CASSFYRGNNEKLFF. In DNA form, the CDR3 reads TGTGCCAGCAGTTTCTACAGGGGGAACAATGAAAAACTGTTTTTT.

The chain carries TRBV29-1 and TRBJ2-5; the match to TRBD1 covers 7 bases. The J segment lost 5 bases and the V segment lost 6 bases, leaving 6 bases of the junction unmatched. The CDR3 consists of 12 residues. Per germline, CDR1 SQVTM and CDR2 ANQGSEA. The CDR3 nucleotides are TGCAGCGTGGACAGGTCGGCGGAGACCCAGTACTTC. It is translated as CSVDRSAETQYF.

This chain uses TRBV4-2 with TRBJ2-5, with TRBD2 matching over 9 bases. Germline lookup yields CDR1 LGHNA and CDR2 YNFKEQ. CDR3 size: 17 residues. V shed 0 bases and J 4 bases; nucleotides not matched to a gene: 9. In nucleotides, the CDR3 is TGTGCCAGCAGCCAAGATGGCCGAGCGGGAGGCCGAGAGACCCAGTACTTC. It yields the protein CASSQDGRAGGRETQYF.

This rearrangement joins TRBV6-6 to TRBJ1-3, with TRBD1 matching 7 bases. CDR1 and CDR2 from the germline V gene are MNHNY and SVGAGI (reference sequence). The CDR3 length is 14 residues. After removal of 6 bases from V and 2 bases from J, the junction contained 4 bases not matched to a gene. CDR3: CASRFTGAGNTIYF. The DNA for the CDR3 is TGTGCCAGCAGATTCACAGGGGCTGGAAACACCATATATTTT.

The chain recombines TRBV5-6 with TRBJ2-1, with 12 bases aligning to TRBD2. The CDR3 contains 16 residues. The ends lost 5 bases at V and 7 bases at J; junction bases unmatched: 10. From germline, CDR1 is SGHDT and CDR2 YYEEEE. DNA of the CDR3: TGTGCCAGCAGGCCCCTAGCGGGAGGGGACTGGAATGAGCAGTTCTTC. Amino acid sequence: CASRPLAGGDWNEQFF.

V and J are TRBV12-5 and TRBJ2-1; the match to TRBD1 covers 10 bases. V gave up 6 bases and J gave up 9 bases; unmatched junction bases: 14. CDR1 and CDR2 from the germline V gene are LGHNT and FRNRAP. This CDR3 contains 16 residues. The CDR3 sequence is CASGESGTGAGSEQFF. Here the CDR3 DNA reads TGTGCTAGTGGCGAATCCGGGACAGGGGCCGGAAGTGAGCAGTTCTTC.

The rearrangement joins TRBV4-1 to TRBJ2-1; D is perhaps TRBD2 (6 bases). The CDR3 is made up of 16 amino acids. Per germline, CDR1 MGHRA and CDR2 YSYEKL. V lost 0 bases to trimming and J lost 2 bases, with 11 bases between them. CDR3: CASSQDRPGAYNEQFF. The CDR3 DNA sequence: TGCGCCAGCAGCCAAGATCGTCCGGGGGCCTACAATGAGCAGTTCTTC.

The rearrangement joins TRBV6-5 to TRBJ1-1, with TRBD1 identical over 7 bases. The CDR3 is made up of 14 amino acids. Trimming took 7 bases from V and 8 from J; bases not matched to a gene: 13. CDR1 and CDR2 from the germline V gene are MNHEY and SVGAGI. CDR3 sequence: CASTAGQPFLEAFF. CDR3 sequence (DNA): TGTGCCAGCACCGCGGGACAGCCTTTTCTGGAAGCTTTCTTT.

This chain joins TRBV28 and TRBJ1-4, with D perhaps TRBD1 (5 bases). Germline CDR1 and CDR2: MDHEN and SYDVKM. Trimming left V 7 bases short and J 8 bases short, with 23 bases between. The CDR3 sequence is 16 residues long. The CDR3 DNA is TGTGCCAGCAAGGATTCGTTGGGGGGATTAGGGGAAAAACTGTTTTTT. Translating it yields CASKDSLGGLGEKLFF.

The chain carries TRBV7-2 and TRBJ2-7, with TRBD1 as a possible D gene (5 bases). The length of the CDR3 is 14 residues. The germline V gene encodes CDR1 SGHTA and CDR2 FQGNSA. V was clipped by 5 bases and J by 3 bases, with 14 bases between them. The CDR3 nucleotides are TGTGCCAGCAGCCATATTACTCAGGGCTACGAGCAGTACTTC. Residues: CASSHITQGYEQYF.

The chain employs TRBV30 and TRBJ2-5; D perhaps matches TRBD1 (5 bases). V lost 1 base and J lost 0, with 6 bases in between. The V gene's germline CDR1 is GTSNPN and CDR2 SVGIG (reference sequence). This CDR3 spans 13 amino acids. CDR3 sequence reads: CAWSGQYQETQYF. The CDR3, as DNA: TGTGCCTGGAGTGGACAGTACCAAGAGACCCAGTACTTC.

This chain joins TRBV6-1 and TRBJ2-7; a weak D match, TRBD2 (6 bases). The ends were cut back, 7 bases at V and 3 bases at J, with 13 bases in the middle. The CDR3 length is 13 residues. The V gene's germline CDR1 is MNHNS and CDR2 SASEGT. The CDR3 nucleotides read TGTGCCAGCAAGGAGGGGAGATTCTACGAGCAGTACTTC. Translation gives CASKEGRFYEQYF.

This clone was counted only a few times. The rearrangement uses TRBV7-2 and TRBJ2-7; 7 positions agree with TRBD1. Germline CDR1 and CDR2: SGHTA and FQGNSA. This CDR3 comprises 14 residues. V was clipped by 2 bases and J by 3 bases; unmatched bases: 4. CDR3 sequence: CASSLQGQYYEQYF. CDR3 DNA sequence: TGTGCCAGCAGCTTACAGGGACAGTACTACGAGCAGTACTTC. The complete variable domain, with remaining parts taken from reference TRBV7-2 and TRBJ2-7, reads GAGVSQSPSNKVTEKGKDVELRCDPISGHTALYWYRQSLGQGLEFLIYFQGNSAPDKSGLPSDRFSAERTGGSVSTLTIQRTQQEDSAVYLCASSLQGQYYEQYFGPGTRLTVT.

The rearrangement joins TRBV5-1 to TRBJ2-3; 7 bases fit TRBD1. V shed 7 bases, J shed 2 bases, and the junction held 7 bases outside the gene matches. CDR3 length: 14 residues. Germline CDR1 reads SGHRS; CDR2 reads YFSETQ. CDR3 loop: CASLGDRPTDTQYF. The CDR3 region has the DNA TGCGCCAGCTTAGGGGACAGACCCACAGATACGCAGTATTTT.

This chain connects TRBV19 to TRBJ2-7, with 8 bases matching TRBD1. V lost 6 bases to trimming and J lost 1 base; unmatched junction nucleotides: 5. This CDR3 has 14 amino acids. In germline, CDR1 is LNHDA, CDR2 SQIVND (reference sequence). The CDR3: CASRMTGDSYEQYF. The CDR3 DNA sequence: TGTGCCAGTAGAATGACAGGGGATTCCTACGAGCAGTACTTC. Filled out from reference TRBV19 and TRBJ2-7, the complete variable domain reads DGGITQSPKYLFRKEGQNVTLSCEQNLNHDAMYWYRQDPGQGLRLIYYSQIVNDFQKGDIAEGYSVSREKKESFPLTVTSAQKNPTAFYLCASRMTGDSYEQYFGPGTRLTVT.

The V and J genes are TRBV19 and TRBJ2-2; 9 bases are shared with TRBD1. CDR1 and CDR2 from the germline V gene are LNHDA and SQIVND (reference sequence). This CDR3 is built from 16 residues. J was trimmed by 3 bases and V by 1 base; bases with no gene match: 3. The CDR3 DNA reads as TGTGCCAGTAGTATAGGGGGGACAGGGCACACCGGGGAGCTGTTTTTT. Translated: CASSIGGTGHTGELFF. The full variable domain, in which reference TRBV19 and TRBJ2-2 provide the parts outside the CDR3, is DGGITQSPKYLFRKEGQNVTLSCEQNLNHDAMYWYRQDPGQGLRLIYYSQIVNDFQKGDIAEGYSVSREKKESFPLTVTSAQKNPTAFYLCASSIGGTGHTGELFFGEGSRLTVL.

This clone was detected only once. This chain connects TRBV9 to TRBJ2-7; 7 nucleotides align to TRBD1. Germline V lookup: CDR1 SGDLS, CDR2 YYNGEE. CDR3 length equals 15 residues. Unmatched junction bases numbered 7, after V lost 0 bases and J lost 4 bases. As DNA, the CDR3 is TGTGCCAGCAGCGTAGAGGGCACAGGGGTTTACGAGCAGTACTTC. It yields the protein CASSVEGTGVYEQYF.

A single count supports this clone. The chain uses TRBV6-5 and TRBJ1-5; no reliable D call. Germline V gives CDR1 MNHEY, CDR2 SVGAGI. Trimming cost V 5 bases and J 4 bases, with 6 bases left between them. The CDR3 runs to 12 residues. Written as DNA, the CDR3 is TGTGCCAGCAGTCCCCCAAATCAGCCCCAGCATTTT. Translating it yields CASSPPNQPQHF.

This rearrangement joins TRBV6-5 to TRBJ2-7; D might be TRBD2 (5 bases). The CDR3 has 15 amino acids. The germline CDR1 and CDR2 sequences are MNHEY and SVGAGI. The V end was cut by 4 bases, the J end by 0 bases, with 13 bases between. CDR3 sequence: CASSSNLDYSYEQYF. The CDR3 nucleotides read TGTGCCAGCAGTTCCAACCTCGACTACTCCTACGAGCAGTACTTC.

CDR3 residues: CASSPGHQRGYTF. The CDR3 nucleotides are TGTGCCAGTTCCCCGGGACACCAAAGAGGCTACACCTTC. V is TRBV6-4 and J is TRBJ1-2; TRBD1 might be the D (6 bases). CDR3 length: 13 amino acids. The ends were cut back, 9 bases at V and 8 bases at J, with 19 bases in the middle. Germline loops: CDR1 MRHNA, CDR2 SNTAGT.

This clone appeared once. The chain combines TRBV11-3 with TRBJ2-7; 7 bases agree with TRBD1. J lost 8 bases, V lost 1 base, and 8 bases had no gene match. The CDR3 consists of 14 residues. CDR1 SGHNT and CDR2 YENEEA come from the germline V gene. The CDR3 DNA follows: TGTGCCAGCAGCTTAGGGGGACAGCCCCAGAAGCAGTACTTC. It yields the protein CASSLGGQPQKQYF.

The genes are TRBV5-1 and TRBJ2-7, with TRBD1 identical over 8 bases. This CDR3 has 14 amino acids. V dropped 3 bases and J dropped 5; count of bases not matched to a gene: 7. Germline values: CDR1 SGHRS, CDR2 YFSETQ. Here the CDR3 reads CASSSRTGSDEQYF. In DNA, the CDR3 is TGCGCCAGCAGCTCTCGGACAGGGAGCGACGAGCAGTACTTC.

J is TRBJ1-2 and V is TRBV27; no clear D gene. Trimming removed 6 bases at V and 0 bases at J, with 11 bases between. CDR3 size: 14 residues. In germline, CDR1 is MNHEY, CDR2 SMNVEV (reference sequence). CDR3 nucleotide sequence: TGTGCCAGCAGATACGTAACAGCTAACTATGGCTACACCTTC. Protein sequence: CASRYVTANYGYTF.